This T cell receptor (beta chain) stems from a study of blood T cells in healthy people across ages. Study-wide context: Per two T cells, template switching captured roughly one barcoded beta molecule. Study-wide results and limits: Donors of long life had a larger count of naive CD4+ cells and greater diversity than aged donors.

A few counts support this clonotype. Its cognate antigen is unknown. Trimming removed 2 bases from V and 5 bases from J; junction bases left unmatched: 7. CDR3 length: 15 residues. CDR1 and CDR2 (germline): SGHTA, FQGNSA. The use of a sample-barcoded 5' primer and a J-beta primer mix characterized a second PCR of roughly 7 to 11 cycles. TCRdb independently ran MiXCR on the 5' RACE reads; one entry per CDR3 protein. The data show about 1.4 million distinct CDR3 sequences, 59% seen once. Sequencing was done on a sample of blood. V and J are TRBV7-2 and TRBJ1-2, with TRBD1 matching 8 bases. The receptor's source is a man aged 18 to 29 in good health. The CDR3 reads CASSLPSGQVYGYTF. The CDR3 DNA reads TGTGCCAGCAGCTTACCCTCGGGACAGGTTTATGGCTACACCTTC.